The 12 T cell receptor beta chains in this list originate from one sample, sequenced in a study of PD-1 blockade in classical Hodgkin lymphoma. No patient escaped relapse after autologous stem cell transplantation, and brentuximab vedotin exposure varied. Using immunoSEQ multiplex PCR, the repertoire was profiled, and TCRdb retains in-frame clones only, with some absent. The sample includes fewer than 20,000 clones, approximately 80% seen only once; the top ten take roughly 34%. This specimen consisted of peripheral blood mononuclear cells (PBMCs), obtained before the second cycle of nivolumab. The receptors originated from a human donor with classical Hodgkin lymphoma.

V and J are TRBV9 and TRBJ2-5; perhaps TRBD2 as D (5 bases). The V gene's germline CDR1 is SGDLS and CDR2 YYNGEE. The CDR3 length is 14 residues. V was shortened by 0 bases and J by 0 bases, with 6 bases between the two germline ends. CDR3 DNA sequence: TGTGCCAGCAGCGTAGCGGACTACCAAGAGACCCAGTACTTC. It yields the protein CASSVADYQETQYF.

The rearrangement uses TRBV6-5 and TRBJ1-6, with D possibly TRBD1 on 5 matching bases. Germline V gene lookup returns CDR1 MNHEY and CDR2 SVGAGI. Trimming shortened V by 1 base and J by 3 bases, and 10 bases separated the two germline ends. CDR3 length: 16 amino acids. CDR3 bases: TGTGCCAGCAGTTACTGGACGGGGCTCTATAATTCACCCCTCCACTTT. Encoded protein: CASSYWTGLYNSPLHF.

The chain joins TRBV5-4 to TRBJ2-7; 8 bases fit TRBD1. This CDR3 contains 14 residues. The J segment lost 4 bases and the V segment lost 1 base, leaving 4 bases of the junction unmatched. The germline V gene has CDR1 SGHNT and CDR2 YYREEE (reference sequence). CDR3 loop: CASSLNRGEYEQYF. CDR3 DNA sequence: TGTGCCAGCAGCTTGAACAGGGGGGAGTACGAGCAGTACTTC.

This sequence joins TRBV6-5 and TRBJ1-4, with 9 bases aligning to TRBD1. V was clipped by 0 bases and J by 7 bases; unmatched bases: 3. Looked up from germline, CDR1 is MNHEY and CDR2 is SVGAGI. CDR3 length: 15 amino acids. CDR3 DNA sequence: TGTGCCAGCAGTTACTCGACAGGGGGGGGTGAAAAACTGTTTTTT. It specifies CASSYSTGGGEKLFF.

This clone was detected once. The chain employs TRBV6-5 and TRBJ2-1; D gene unclear. Trimming took off 2 bases at V and 4 bases at J, with 6 bases between the two ends. This CDR3 has 13 amino acids. Germline assignment: CDR1 MNHEY and CDR2 SVGAGI. CDR3 amino acids: CASSYAGYNEQFF. The CDR3 bases are TGTGCCAGCAGTTACGCAGGTTACAATGAGCAGTTCTTC.

A single count supports this clone. The chain employs TRBV6-6 and TRBJ1-5; the D gene is possibly TRBD1 (6 bases). Germline CDR1 is MNHNY and CDR2 is SVGAGI (reference sequence). The CDR3 spans 15 residues. Trimming took off 5 bases at V and 0 bases at J, with 11 bases between the two ends. The CDR3 bases are TGTGCCAGCAGTCGGACAGTGGATAGCAATCAGCCCCAGCATTTT. It codes for CASSRTVDSNQPQHF.

This clone was counted once. The chain links TRBV4-1 to TRBJ2-7; D may be TRBD2 (6 bases). Per germline, CDR1 MGHRA and CDR2 YSYEKL. Trimming removed 0 bases from V and 1 base from J, with 16 bases in between. CDR3 length equals 17 residues. The CDR3: CASSQDLSRGLSYEQYF. CDR3 coding DNA: TGCGCCAGCAGCCAAGACCTCTCACGGGGGTTGTCCTACGAGCAGTACTTC.

V gene TRBV6-6 combines with J gene TRBJ2-7; possible D gene TRBD1, 5 bases. This CDR3 comprises 13 residues. Germline assignment: CDR1 MNHNY and CDR2 SVGAGI (reference sequence). Trimming stripped 4 bases from V and 1 base from J, with 8 bases between. CDR3 DNA sequence: TGTGCCAGCAGTTCAGGGTATTCCTACGAGCAGTACTTC. Protein: CASSSGYSYEQYF.

The V call is TRBV7-9, the J call TRBJ1-2; D perhaps matches TRBD1 (5 bases). Trimming removed 4 bases from V and 10 bases from J, with 16 bases in between. Germline CDR1 reads SEHNR; CDR2 reads FQNEAQ (reference sequence). The CDR3 extends over 13 amino acids. Written as DNA, the CDR3 is TGTGCCAGCAGCTACGGGACGTCTAGATTCTACACCTTC. Translation: CASSYGTSRFYTF.

A single count supports this clone. This chain joins TRBV6-6 and TRBJ2-1; the match to TRBD2 covers 11 bases. CDR3 length equals 13 residues. Trimming took 11 bases from V and 4 from J; bases not matched to a gene: 4. Germline assignment: CDR1 MNHNY and CDR2 SVGAGI (reference sequence). The CDR3 loop reads CAGRLAGYNEQFF. The CDR3 DNA is TGTGCCGGAAGACTAGCGGGGTACAATGAGCAGTTCTTC.

This chain connects TRBV5-1 to TRBJ2-3, with D tentatively TRBD2 (5 bases). In germline, CDR1 is SGHRS, CDR2 YFSETQ. V was pared by 0 bases and J by 6 bases, with 11 bases between. This CDR3 region has 14 residues. The CDR3 nucleotides are TGCGCCAGCAGCTTGGGGCCCGCGGGCGATACGCAGTATTTT. Amino acids: CASSLGPAGDTQYF.

The chain is built from TRBV5-3 and TRBJ2-1; possibly TRBD1 or TRBD2 for D (5 bases each). TRBV5-3 counts as an open reading frame of uncertain function. Trimming stripped 4 bases from V and 2 bases from J, with 13 bases between. CDR3 length: 15 residues. This chain's CDR3 is CARSHRDHTYNEQFF. The CDR3 DNA reads as TGTGCCAGAAGCCACCGGGACCACACCTACAATGAGCAGTTCTTC.